Sequencing of this T cell receptor (beta chain) was carried out in a study of CD8 T cells in ankylosing spondylitis. General study points: Clones tied to disease were said to be significantly enriched in matched ankylosing spondylitis synovial fluid.

Germline V gene lookup returns CDR1 KGHDR and CDR2 SFDVKD. Trimming removed 6 bases from V and 12 bases from J, with 11 bases in between. This CDR3 spans 11 amino acids. To note about this clonotype: Its specificity is unknown.

TCRdb used MiXCR to reprocess the 5' RACE reads, holding one entry per CDR3 protein. The sample has approximately 300,000 distinct CDR3 sequences; less than 25% are singletons. Material: blood, either unsorted or a sorted T cell fraction (not recorded which). The sequence came from a female donor with ankylosing spondylitis or in good health (not recorded which). The V gene is TRBV24-1, the J gene TRBJ2-1; the D is unclear. The CDR3 region has the DNA TGTGCCACCAGTCGTAGTAGAGTGCAGTTCTTC. As protein: CATSRSRVQFF.